The 11 T cell receptor beta chains below were found in one sample sequenced in a study of cytomegalovirus exposure and HLA in healthy donors. PCR employed 60 Vbeta and 13 Jbeta primers. Here immunoSEQ multiplex PCR was the method, and the copy in TCRdb shows in-frame clones only, minus some. This sample's table reports about 130,000 clones. Input material: PBMCs. The receptors were gathered from a woman aged 40 to 50 in good health and CMV-seropositive.

The genes are TRBV6-6 and TRBJ2-2; D unclear. V was trimmed by 10 bases and J by 0 bases, leaving 9 bases between them. Germline lookup yields CDR1 MNHNY and CDR2 SVGAGI (reference sequence). This CDR3 contains 13 residues. CDR3 nucleotides: TGTGCCATCGCCGACTCGAACACCGGGGAGCTGTTTTTT. Translation: CAIADSNTGELFF.

The chain combines TRBV29-1 with TRBJ2-1, with TRBD2 as a possible D gene (6 bases). In germline, CDR1 is SQVTM, CDR2 ANQGSEA. This CDR3 comprises 13 residues. Trimming pared 4 bases from V and 7 bases from J, leaving 14 bases between. The CDR3 here is CSVAGTSQNEQFF. CDR3 coding DNA: TGCAGCGTTGCCGGGACTTCTCAAAATGAGCAGTTCTTC.

This chain uses TRBV19 with TRBJ1-6, with 7 bases identical to TRBD1. V trimming: 3 bases; J trimming: 12 bases; junction bases outside the gene matches: 11. CDR1 LNHDA and CDR2 SQIVND come from the germline V gene (reference sequence). The CDR3 consists of 15 residues. As DNA, the CDR3 is TGTGCCAGTAGTATCAGCACAGGGGCCCAGGAACCCCTCCACTTT. Translating gives CASSISTGAQEPLHF. Complete variable domain (other parts from reference TRBV19 and TRBJ1-6): DGGITQSPKYLFRKEGQNVTLSCEQNLNHDAMYWYRQDPGQGLRLIYYSQIVNDFQKGDIAEGYSVSREKKESFPLTVTSAQKNPTAFYLCASSISTGAQEPLHFGNGTRLTVT.

The chain recombines TRBV7-3 with TRBJ2-2; the D gene is possibly TRBD2 (5 bases). Germline CDR1 SGHTA, CDR2 FQGTGA. The CDR3 is 18 residues long. Trimming removed 1 base from V and 0 bases from J, with 15 bases in between. DNA for the CDR3: TGTGCCAGCAGCTTAAAGAGTTCGGGGTTCGCGAACACCGGGGAGCTGTTTTTT. Protein: CASSLKSSGFANTGELFF.

V gene TRBV29-1 combines with J gene TRBJ2-1; TRBD1 matches 7 bases. The ends lost 4 bases at V and 3 bases at J; junction bases unmatched: 3. This CDR3 region has 13 residues. CDR1 and CDR2 (germline): SQVTM, ANQGSEA. For the CDR3, the DNA is TGCAGCGTTGGTACAGGGGTCTACAATGAGCAGTTCTTC. It specifies CSVGTGVYNEQFF.

The genes are TRBV11-3 and TRBJ2-3; D uncertain. CDR3 length: 14 amino acids. Germline V CDR1 and CDR2: SGHNT, YENEEA. Trimming cost V 5 bases and J 4 bases, with 13 bases left between them. CDR3 nucleotide sequence: TGTGCCAGCAGCCCGTACCGGTCCGCAGATACGCAGTATTTT. It is translated as CASSPYRSADTQYF.

The chain carries TRBV11-3 and TRBJ2-1; 7 bases map to TRBD2. There are 14 residues in the CDR3. J lost 3 bases, V lost 4 bases, and 3 bases had no gene match. Germline CDR1 is SGHNT and CDR2 is YENEEA. As DNA, the CDR3 is TGTGCCAGCAGCTCGCGGGAGTACTACAATGAGCAGTTCTTC. This sequence encodes CASSSREYYNEQFF.

The chain is built from TRBV28 and TRBJ1-1; D remains unclear. This CDR3 is built from 13 residues. Deletions cut 5 bases from V and 7 bases from J, with 14 bases between. Germline V gene data show CDR1 as MDHEN and CDR2 as SYDVKM. CDR3: CASSGSPPLEAFF. The CDR3 nucleotides are TGTGCCAGCAGTGGGAGCCCGCCACTTGAAGCTTTCTTT.

This chain connects TRBV25-1 to TRBJ1-6; 7 bases line up with TRBD1. The CDR3 extends over 12 amino acids. After removal of 8 bases from V and 13 bases from J, the junction contained 8 bases not matched to a gene. CDR1 is MGHDK, CDR2 SYGVNS, per germline. CDR3 amino acids: CASWTGSGPLHF. The CDR3 coding sequence is TGTGCCAGCTGGACAGGCTCGGGGCCCCTCCACTTT.

The rearrangement joins TRBV11-3 to TRBJ2-2, with a tentative D call TRBD1 (6 bases). The CDR3 extends over 18 amino acids. The ends were cut back, 5 bases at V and 2 bases at J, with 21 bases in the middle. The germline CDR1 and CDR2 sequences are SGHNT and YENEEA. Written as DNA, the CDR3 is TGTGCCAGCAGCCTGGACAGTCCCTTTAAACTTAACACCGGGGAGCTGTTTTTT. It encodes CASSLDSPFKLNTGELFF.

The chain joins TRBV10-3 to TRBJ2-1, with TRBD2 identical over 11 bases. Germline V CDR1 and CDR2: ENHRY, SYGVKD. The CDR3 loop spans 13 amino acids. Trimming removed 6 bases from V and 8 bases from J; junction bases left unmatched: 3. The CDR3 DNA follows: TGTGCCATCAGGGCACTAGCGGGAGATGAGCAGTTCTTC. Translation: CAIRALAGDEQFF.